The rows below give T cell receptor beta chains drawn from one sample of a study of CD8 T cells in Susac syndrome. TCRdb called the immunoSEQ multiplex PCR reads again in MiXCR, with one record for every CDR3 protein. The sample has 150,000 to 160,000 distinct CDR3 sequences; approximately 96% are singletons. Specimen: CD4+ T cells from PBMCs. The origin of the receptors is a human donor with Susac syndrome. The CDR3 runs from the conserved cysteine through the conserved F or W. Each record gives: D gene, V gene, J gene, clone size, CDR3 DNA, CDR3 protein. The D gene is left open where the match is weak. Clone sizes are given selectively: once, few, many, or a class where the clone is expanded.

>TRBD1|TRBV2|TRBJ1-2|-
TGTGCCAGATCGGGACAGAACTATGGCTACACCTTC
CARSGQNYGYTF
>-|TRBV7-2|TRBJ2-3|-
TGTGCCAGCAGTCGACCGCCGAGCACAGATACGCAGTATTTT
CASSRPPSTDTQYF
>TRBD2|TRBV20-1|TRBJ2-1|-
TGCAGTGCTAGAGTGGCGGGGGTGAACAATGAGCAGTTCTTC
CSARVAGVNNEQFF
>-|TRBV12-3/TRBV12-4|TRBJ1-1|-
TGTGCCAGCAAGAAGAACACTGAAGCTTTCTTT
CASKKNTEAFF
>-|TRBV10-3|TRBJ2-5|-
TGTGCCATCAGTGGGTCAGAAGAGACCCAGTACTTC
CAISGSEETQYF
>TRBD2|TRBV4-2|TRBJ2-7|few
TGTGCCAGCAGCCAAGAGCTAGCGGGGCCGCGAGGCGAGCAGTACTTC
CASSQELAGPRGEQYF
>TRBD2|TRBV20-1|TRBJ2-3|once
TGCAGTGCTAGCCCCAGCGGGGGGGTGGTCAGGGATACGCAGTATTTT
CSASPSGGVVRDTQYF
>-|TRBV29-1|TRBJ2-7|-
TGCAGCGTTGAAGGAGCTGGAACCTACGAGCAGTACTTC
CSVEGAGTYEQYF
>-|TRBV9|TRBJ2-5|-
TGTGCCAGCAGCGTATGGGGTAGGGAGACCCAGTACTTC
CASSVWGRETQYF
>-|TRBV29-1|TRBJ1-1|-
TGCAGCGTTGTCGGCGAGACGGGGGCTTTCTTT
CSVVGETGAFF
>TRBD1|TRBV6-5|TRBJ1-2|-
TGTGCCAGCAGCCTCCGGGACAGGGGGGGCTATGGCTACACCTTC
CASSLRDRGGYGYTF
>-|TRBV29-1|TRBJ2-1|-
TGCAGCGTTGAATCCTCTGTGGGGCAGTTCTTC
CSVESSVGQFF
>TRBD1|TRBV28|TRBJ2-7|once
TGTGCCAGCAGTTCACCCGGGACAGGGACCTACGAGCAGTACTTC
CASSSPGTGTYEQYF
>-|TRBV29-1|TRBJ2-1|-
TGCAGCGTTGAAGTAAGATATGAGCAGTTCTTC
CSVEVRYEQFF
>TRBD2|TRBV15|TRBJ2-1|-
TGTGCCACCAGCAGAGACCTAGCGGGGGACAATGAGCAGTTCTTC
CATSRDLAGDNEQFF
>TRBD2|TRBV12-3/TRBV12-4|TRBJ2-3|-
TGTGCCAGCAGGCCTAGCGGGGGGGCGGTCGATACGCAGTATTTT
CASRPSGGAVDTQYF
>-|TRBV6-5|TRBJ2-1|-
TGTGCCAGCAGTTACAACCCGAGACTAACGACCGGTGAGCAGTTCTTC
CASSYNPRLTTGEQFF
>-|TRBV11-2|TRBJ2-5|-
TGTGCCAGCAGCTTAGCCCAAGAAAAGACCCAGTACTTC
CASSLAQEKTQYF
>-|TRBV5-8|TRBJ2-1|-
TGTGCCAGCAGCCGCGGGCGGCTTTCCTACAATGAGCAGTTCTTC
CASSRGRLSYNEQFF
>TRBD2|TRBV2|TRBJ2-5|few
TGTGCCAGCAGCCCTAGCGGGGTCCAAGAGACCCAGTACTTC
CASSPSGVQETQYF
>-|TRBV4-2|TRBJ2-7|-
TGTGCCAGCAGCCAAGAGCCCGGACAGTTCACCTACGAGCAGTACTTC
CASSQEPGQFTYEQYF
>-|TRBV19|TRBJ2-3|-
TGTGCCAGTACCACAGGGATCTACACAGATACGCAGTATTTT
CASTTGIYTDTQYF
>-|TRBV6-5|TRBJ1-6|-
TGTGCCAGCAGTCAGGGGTTGAATAATTCACCCCTCCACTTT
CASSQGLNNSPLHF
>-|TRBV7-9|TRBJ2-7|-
TGTGCCAGCAGCAAAAGACGGTCCAAGGGCGAGCAGTACTTC
CASSKRRSKGEQYF
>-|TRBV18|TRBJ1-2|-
TGTGCCAGCTCACCCCAGACAGGATCGAATGGCTACACCTTC
CASSPQTGSNGYTF
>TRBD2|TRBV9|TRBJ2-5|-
TGTGCCAGCAGCGTAGTGTCTAGCGGGGGGGCAGAGACCCAGTACTTC
CASSVVSSGGAETQYF
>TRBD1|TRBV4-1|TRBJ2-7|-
TGCGCCAGCAGCCATATAGGGGGCGCCGTCGCCGAGCAGTACTTC
CASSHIGGAVAEQYF
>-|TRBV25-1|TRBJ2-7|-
TGTGCCAGCAGTGCAGTCAGCCCCTACGAGCAGTACTTC
CASSAVSPYEQYF
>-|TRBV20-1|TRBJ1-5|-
TGCAGTGCTAGTCTTCGCTCCGGACACCGCAGCAATCAGCCCCAGCATTTT
CSASLRSGHRSNQPQHF
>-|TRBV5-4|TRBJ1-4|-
TGTGCCAGCAGCTTAGACAGGTCGGGCAGTGATGAAAAACTGTTTTTT
CASSLDRSGSDEKLFF
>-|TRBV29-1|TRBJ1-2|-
TGCAGCGTAAGACCCACTCAGGATGGCTACACCTTC
CSVRPTQDGYTF
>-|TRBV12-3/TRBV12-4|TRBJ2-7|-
TGTGCCAGCCGCCCTCATCGGGGGACGAACGAGCAGTACTTC
CASRPHRGTNEQYF
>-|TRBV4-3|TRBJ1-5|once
TGCGCCAGCAGCCAAGAGGCCAGGCTGAACAATCAGCCCCAGCATTTT
CASSQEARLNNQPQHF
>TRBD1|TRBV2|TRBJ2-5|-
TGTGCCAGCACAAGAGACAGGGAAGAGACCCAGTACTTC
CASTRDREETQYF
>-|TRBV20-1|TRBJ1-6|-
TGCAGTGCTAGGACCCAGGGAAGTGGTTCACCCCTCCACTTT
CSARTQGSGSPLHF